Sequencing of this T cell receptor beta chain was carried out in a study of early stage breast cancer tumors (dated by TCRdb to about 2017). A note on the overall study: Of the approximately 15 invasive breast tumors, roughly eleven were found to be estrogen receptor-positive, progesterone receptor-positive and HER2-negative. Of the roughly twelve ER+/PR+/HER2- tumors, eight were classified as invasive ductal carcinomas and four as invasive lobular carcinomas. The average read coverage per sample was roughly 9.5-fold. The samples as a whole yielded some 2,700,000 detected templates, corresponding to 1,100,000 or so unique clonotypes.

Of note for this clone: What antigen it recognizes has not been identified. Per-base quality was not reported, and no clone a single base away is much larger than it.

Broad study findings and their caveats: Bulk genomic DNA sequencing of unsorted cells missed chain pairing and functional markers such as CD4, CD8 and FOXP3. Enriched TCRB sequences shared across patients were found to be mostly commonly generated sequences that were unlikely to play an important role in the tumor microenvironment. Because the cohort was small, analysis by tumor subtype was not possible. Compared with adjacent normal breast tissue, tumors had roughly 2.5-fold higher T cell density and higher clonality. Greater similarity was observed between blood and normal breast repertoires than between blood and tumor repertoires, and tumor was distinguished from normal in 14 of 16 patients when each tissue was compared with blood.

From V the trimming removes 5 bases and from J it removes 0 bases, while the gene matches leave 8 bases of the junction unaccounted for. Based on the germline V gene, the CDR1 and CDR2 sequences are SGHAT and FQNNGV. The CDR3 sequence holds 16 residues, the cysteine and phenylalanine included. Kept here is only the CDR3 DNA, which spans 48 bases and is read in frame from base 1. Two independent genomic DNA replicates were amplified for each sample, with approximately 0.5 ug used for blood and approximately 1.5 ug for tumor or normal breast. Following the manufacturer's instructions, the ImmunoSeq Intro kit was used to carry out TCRB sequencing on genomic DNA. Multiplex PCR ran 25 to 40 cycles with proprietary primers and spike-in control sequences for absolute quantification. An 87-bp fragment spanning the CDR3 and flanking V and J genes was sequenced with single-end 150-bp reads. Seven samples, with two replicates for each sample, were multiplexed per lane of an Illumina MiSeq using version 3.0 chemistry. The authors' analysis ran thus. The vendor's proprietary pipeline handled the raw data processing, merging both replicates into a single result for each sample. A clonotype was defined as productive rearrangements that share the same V-gene family, CDR3 amino acid sequence and J-gene segment. Clonality was calculated as 1 minus the normalized Shannon entropy (Pielou evenness) of TCRB abundances. T cell density was estimated by dividing total templates by the number of input cells inferred from the DNA input amount. Total repertoire diversity and clonality were estimated with Recon using default parameters. A clonotype was considered tumor-enriched if its abundance in tumor exceeded 0.1% and was at least 32-fold higher than its abundance in normal breast. Drawn from immuneACCESS, this table holds only the in-frame rearrangements with V and J called that TCRdb kept. Clones are partly lost; checked studies trace under half to an unresolved V gene and leave the rest unexplained. V and J calls and clone size are those listed in that table; D and trimming were worked out from the DNA. The sample includes about 29,000 clones, with approximately 84% observed a single time. The leading ten clones occupy about 10% of the sample.

The study profiled bulk TCR beta-chain repertoires in matched peripheral blood, tumor and adjacent normal breast tissue taken from some 17 patients with early-stage breast cancer. Before surgery, roughly 4.5-10 mL of whole blood was collected into EDTA tubes and then processed within 2 hours. Peripheral blood mononuclear cells were isolated by Ficoll-Paque centrifugation in SepMate-50 tubes. For storage in liquid nitrogen, PBMCs were cryopreserved as aliquots of about 2 to 4 million cells in approximately 90% FBS with around 10% DMSO. The Qiagen AllPrep DNA/RNA Mini kit was used for genomic DNA extraction.

Sequenced: blood. The chain is made from TRBV11-2 and TRBJ2-5; a stretch of 8 junction bases matches TRBD1. The receptor's source is a person aged 50 to 59 with breast cancer. The nucleotide sequence reads TGTGCCAGCAGCACCGTCCGGGACAGGTACCAAGAGACCCAGTACTTC. It encodes CASSTVRDRYQETQYF. The variable domain in full, with residues beyond the CDR3 obtained from the reference TRBV11-2 and TRBJ2-5 genes, is EAGVAQSPRYKIIEKRQSVAFWCNPISGHATLYWYQQILGQGPKLLIQFQNNGVVDDSQLPKDRFSAERLKGVDSTLKIQPAKLEDSAVYLCASSTVRDRYQETQYFGPGTRLLVL.